This T cell receptor (beta chain) was captured in a study of cytotoxic CD8 clonotypes in ibrutinib-treated CLL. Overall study: Patients attained 24 partial and 2 complete responses; at median 68 months, 14 remained remitted while about twelve progressed.

Germline values: CDR1 MDHEN, CDR2 SYDVKM. Trimming shortened V by 2 bases and J by 2 bases, and 17 bases separated the two germline ends. This CDR3 contains 17 residues. The table came from immunoSEQ multiplex PCR; TCRdb's copy has only in-frame clones and leaves some out. The table records over 65,000 clones, about 63% of them present only once. The V and J genes are TRBV28 and TRBJ2-3; D perhaps matches TRBD1 (6 bases). Here the sequenced sample was PBMCs, taken after 12 months of ibrutinib treatment. The origin of this receptor is a human donor with chronic lymphocytic leukemia. CDR3: CASSLKVGQGHTDTQYF. CDR3 sequence (DNA): TGTGCCAGCAGTTTAAAGGTGGGGCAGGGACACACAGATACGCAGTATTTT.